The 22 T cell receptor beta chains below come from one sample, sequenced in a study of blood T cells in healthy people across ages. Alongside a J-beta primer mix, a sample-barcoded 5' primer served in a second PCR lasting about 7 to 12 cycles. TCRdb reprocessed the 5' RACE reads via MiXCR and lists one record per CDR3 protein. This table has hundreds of thousands of distinct CDR3 sequences, around a fifth appearing once. Sequencing used blood. These receptors all come from a man between 65 and 85 years old in good health.

This clonotype was detected ten times or more. V gene TRBV6-1 combines with J gene TRBJ2-5; TRBD2 aligns across 14 bases. The assigned J gene may be wrong: the sequence end matches TRBJ2-1 better. Germline assignment: CDR1 MNHNS and CDR2 SASEGT. The CDR3 length is 15 residues. The CDR3 DNA follows: TGTGCCAGCAGGAAGGGGACTAGCGGGAGTTTTGGGCAGTTCTTC. Residues: CASRKGTSGSFGQFF.

This clonotype was counted between two and nine times. The gene calls are TRBV5-1 and TRBJ2-7, with 10 bases lining up with TRBD1. The CDR3 has 15 amino acids. Per the germline V gene, CDR1 is SGHRS and CDR2 is YFSETQ. Trimming removed 4 bases from V and 1 base from J; junction bases left unmatched: 5. Written as DNA, the CDR3 is TGCGCCAGCAGCCTACTGGACAGGGGGTCCTACGAGCAGTACTTC. It translates to CASSLLDRGSYEQYF.

This clonotype was observed a few times. The gene calls are TRBV5-5 and TRBJ1-4, with unresolved D. The CDR3 has 14 residues. V dropped 0 bases and J dropped 3 bases, with 6 bases sitting between them. CDR1 and CDR2 from the germline V gene are SGHKS and YYEKEE (reference sequence). The CDR3 here is CASSLGVANEKLFF. The CDR3 nucleotides read TGTGCCAGCAGCTTGGGGGTGGCTAATGAAAAACTGTTTTTT.

This rearrangement joins TRBV5-4 to TRBJ2-3, with TRBD2 matching 9 bases. The germline V gene has CDR1 SGHNT and CDR2 YYREEE (reference sequence). This CDR3 has 16 amino acids. Losses at the gene ends were 0 bases for V and 6 bases for J; bases not matched to a gene: 8. CDR3 residues: CASSLVGGLASDTQYF. The CDR3 DNA follows: TGTGCCAGCAGCTTGGTGGGTGGACTAGCGAGTGATACGCAGTATTTT.

This clonotype was seen at least ten times. The CDR3 loop is CASSLGSGSYGYTF. The DNA of the CDR3 is TGTGCCAGCAGCTTAGGCTCGGGCAGCTATGGCTACACCTTC. The chain uses TRBV11-2 and TRBJ1-2, with D hard to call. Trimming cost V 1 base and J 4 bases, with 10 bases left between them. The V gene's germline CDR1 is SGHAT and CDR2 FQNNGV. The CDR3 loop spans 14 amino acids.

The CDR3 loop is CASSGDDRAYEQYF. CDR3 DNA sequence: TGTGCCAGCAGTGGCGACGACAGGGCTTACGAGCAGTACTTC. The chain links TRBV21-1 to TRBJ2-7; the DNA was not used to check the table's D call, TRBD1. TRBV21-1 is deemed a pseudogene. This CDR3 has 14 amino acids.

Details on this clonotype: The junction departs from germline at one end; a sequencing error may be responsible. The chain employs TRBV7-2 and TRBJ2-5; 11 bases agree with TRBD2. In germline, CDR1 is SGHTA, CDR2 FQGNSA. This CDR3 contains 16 residues. The CDR3 DNA is TGTGCCAGCAGCTTATTCCTAGCGGGAGGAATGGAGACCAAGTACTTC. Amino acids: CASSLFLAGGMETKYF.

This clonotype was picked up a small number of times. CDR3 protein: CSVERSYEQYF. In nucleotides, the CDR3 is TGCAGCGTTGAACGCTCCTACGAGCAGTACTTC. The V and J genes are TRBV29-1 and TRBJ2-7; D unclear. The CDR3 has 11 residues. Germline V gene sequence: CDR1 SQVTM, CDR2 ANQGSEA. Trimming shortened V by 2 bases and J by 0 bases, and 2 bases separated the two germline ends.

This clonotype appeared a few times. The chain couples TRBV10-3 to TRBJ2-1; D call uncertain. V shed 4 bases and J shed 12 bases, with 10 bases lying between them. CDR3 size: 11 residues. From germline, CDR1 is ENHRY and CDR2 SYGVKD. CDR3 region: CAISGRTGQFF. The CDR3 bases are TGTGCCATCAGTGGACGAACGGGGCAGTTCTTC.

The gene calls are TRBV5-1 and TRBJ1-1; 11 nucleotides line up with TRBD1. V lost 4 bases to trimming and J lost 5 bases; unmatched junction nucleotides: 4. The CDR3 is 14 amino acids. Germline-derived CDR1 and CDR2 are SGHRS and YFSETQ. The CDR3 spells CASSQDRGQTEAFF. The CDR3 DNA reads as TGCGCCAGCAGCCAGGACAGGGGGCAAACTGAAGCTTTCTTT. The full variable domain, with the rest looked up from reference TRBV5-1 and TRBJ1-1, is KAGVTQTPRYLIKTRGQQVTLSCSPISGHRSVSWYQQTPGQGLQFLFEYFSETQRNKGNFPGRFSGRQFSNSRSEMNVSTLELGDSALYLCASSQDRGQTEAFFGQGTRLTVV.

This clonotype has just a few counts. The chain has TRBV20-1 and TRBJ2-3, with TRBD2 matching over 8 bases. Losses at the gene ends were 4 bases for V and 3 bases for J; bases not matched to a gene: 12. The CDR3 sequence is 16 residues long. Per germline, CDR1 DFQATT and CDR2 SNEGSKA (reference sequence). The CDR3 DNA reads TGCAGTGCTACCCAACTAGCGGTGGGGAGAACAGATACGCAGTATTTT. Translation: CSATQLAVGRTDTQYF.

This clonotype was found a few times. The chain uses TRBV6-5 and TRBJ1-5; D ambiguous. CDR1 and CDR2 from the germline V gene are MNHEY and SVGAGI. Trimming took 4 bases from V and 9 from J, leaving 13 bases between them. The CDR3 totals 13 residues. The CDR3 region is CASSFDSYRPQHF. The CDR3 nucleotides are TGTGCCAGCAGTTTTGACTCCTATCGGCCCCAGCATTTT.

This clonotype was counted between two and nine times. The CDR3 loop reads CASSKKGGANEKLFF. The CDR3 region has the DNA TGTGCCAGCAGTAAAAAAGGGGGCGCTAATGAAAAACTGTTTTTT. The rearrangement uses TRBV28 and TRBJ1-4, with 7 bases identical to TRBD1. This CDR3 has 15 amino acids. Per the germline V gene, CDR1 is MDHEN and CDR2 is SYDVKM. J lost 3 bases, V lost 5 bases, and 6 bases had no gene match.

The J gene is TRBJ2-1, the V gene TRBV3-1, with TRBD2 matching over 10 bases. Unmatched junction bases numbered 3, after V lost 1 base and J lost 0 bases. CDR1 is LGHDT and CDR2 is YNNKEL in the germline V gene (reference sequence). CDR3 length equals 17 residues. The CDR3 spells CASSQGPSGSSYNEQFF. In DNA, the CDR3 is TGTGCCAGCAGCCAAGGCCCTAGCGGGAGCTCCTACAATGAGCAGTTCTTC.

This clonotype was picked up a small number of times. V and J are TRBV12-5 and TRBJ2-1; 9 bases fit TRBD1. The CDR3 has 13 amino acids. The germline V gene has CDR1 LGHNT and CDR2 FRNRAP. V lost 7 bases to trimming and J lost 6 bases; unmatched junction nucleotides: 4. CDR3: CASASTGGNEQFF. DNA of the CDR3: TGTGCTAGTGCCTCGACAGGGGGCAATGAGCAGTTCTTC.

This clonotype was counted many times. The rearrangement uses TRBV6-5 and TRBJ2-5; TRBD2 matches at 8 bases. V lost 5 bases, J lost 5 bases, and 7 bases stayed unmatched. CDR1 and CDR2 (germline): MNHEY, SVGAGI. CDR3 length: 14 residues. CDR3 nucleotide sequence: TGTGCCAGCAGTCCGAGCGGGAGACGGGAGACCCAGTACTTC. Its translation is CASSPSGRRETQYF.

This clonotype was detected a few times. The chain couples TRBV20-1 to TRBJ2-4, with D tentatively TRBD2 (5 bases). The CDR3 consists of 14 residues. Trimming shortened V by 0 bases and J by 5 bases, and 11 bases separated the two germline ends. The germline CDR1 and CDR2 sequences are DFQATT and SNEGSKA (reference sequence). CDR3 nucleotides: TGCAGTGCTAGAGATTCGGGATCCGAAAACATTCAGTACTTC. Its protein is CSARDSGSENIQYF.

This clonotype has more than one count but fewer than ten. The V and J genes are TRBV9 and TRBJ2-3; TRBD1 aligns across 7 bases. The V segment lost 2 bases and the J segment 2 bases; nucleotides outside the gene matches: 5. The CDR3 loop spans 15 amino acids. Germline loops: CDR1 SGDLS, CDR2 YYNGEE. CDR3 sequence (DNA): TGTGCCAGCAGCGTCCGGGACAGACCCACAGATACGCAGTATTTT. Protein product: CASSVRDRPTDTQYF. Supplemented by reference TRBV9 and TRBJ2-3, the full variable domain reads DSGVTQTPKHLITATGQRVTLRCSPRSGDLSVYWYQQSLDQGLQFLIQYYNGEERAKGNILERFSAQQFPDLHSELNLSSLELGDSALYFCASSVRDRPTDTQYFGPGTRLTVL.

This clonotype was seen only a few times. This chain uses TRBV18 with TRBJ2-3; D is tentatively TRBD1 or TRBD2 (5 bases each). The germline V and J ends were trimmed by 2 bases and 3 bases, with 12 bases remaining between them. CDR1 and CDR2 (germline): KGHSH, LQKENI. The CDR3 consists of 15 residues. CDR3 sequence reads: CASSPDGARTDTQYF. CDR3 nucleotides: TGTGCCAGCTCACCAGACGGGGCGCGGACAGATACGCAGTATTTT.

This clonotype was observed a few times. The chain is built from TRBV29-1 and TRBJ2-7, with TRBD2 matching 7 bases. V was clipped by 4 bases and J by 3 bases; unmatched bases: 9. The CDR3 sequence is 14 residues long. The germline gives CDR1 SQVTM, CDR2 ANQGSEA. In DNA form, the CDR3 reads TGCAGCGTTGGTCCGAGACGGGGGGACTACGAGCAGTACTTC. Its translation: CSVGPRRGDYEQYF.

The V gene is TRBV5-8, the J gene TRBJ2-5; tentative D call: TRBD2 (6 bases). This CDR3 is built from 15 residues. V was trimmed by 0 bases and J by 4 bases, leaving 13 bases between them. Germline assignment: CDR1 SGHTS and CDR2 YDEGEE. The CDR3 loop reads CASSLDGGMGETQYF. CDR3 coding DNA: TGTGCCAGCAGCTTGGACGGCGGGATGGGAGAGACCCAGTACTTC.

The genes are TRBV15 and TRBJ2-5, with TRBD1 matching over 7 bases. This CDR3 region has 15 residues. With V trimmed by 2 bases and J by 5 bases, 8 bases remained unmatched. CDR1 is LNHNV, CDR2 YYDKDF, per germline (reference sequence). The CDR3 region has the DNA TGTGCCACCAGCAGATATAGGACAGGTTGGGAGACCCAGTACTTC. Translating it yields CATSRYRTGWETQYF.